The rows below give T cell receptor beta chains drawn from one sample of a study of T cell responses to AZD1222 COVID-19 vaccine. Clones were sequenced by immunoSEQ multiplex PCR, and TCRdb holds only the in-frame ones, with some missing. The sample yields about 140,000 clones, of which the top ten take up approximately 2%. Material: peripheral blood. These receptors all stem from an adult in good health. CDR3s include the opening cysteine and the closing phenylalanine or tryptophan. Each record gives: J gene, CDR3 length, D gene, V gene, CDR3 DNA, CDR3 protein. D genes are given only for firm matches.

TRBJ1-3,14,.,TRBV30,TGTGCCTGGGCCAGGGGTACGCCTGGAAACACCATATATTTT,CAWARGTPGNTIYF
TRBJ1-2,9,.,TRBV24-1,TGTGCCACCAGCGAGGGCTACACCTTC,CATSEGYTF
TRBJ2-5,15,TRBD2,TRBV7-2,TGTGCCAGCAGCTTAGTGGGGGGGGACCAAGAGACCCAGTACTTC,CASSLVGGDQETQYF
TRBJ1-5,12,TRBD1,TRBV10-3,TGTGCCGCCGGGACAGGCAATCAGCCCCAGCATTTT,CAAGTGNQPQHF
TRBJ1-4,16,.,TRBV6-5,TGTGCCAGCAGTTACTCCCCGGTTGCGAGTAATGAAAAACTGTTTTTT,CASSYSPVASNEKLFF
TRBJ2-1,12,TRBD1,TRBV12-3/TRBV12-4,TGTGCCAGCAGGAAGGGACAGACCACACTGGTCTTC,CASRKGQTTLVF
TRBJ1-1,20,TRBD1,TRBV18,TGTGCCAGCTCACCTATGCAAATACGCGGACAGGGGGCGATGAACACTGAAGCTTTCTTT,CASSPMQIRGQGAMNTEAFF
TRBJ1-1,13,.,TRBV2,TGTGCCAGCAGTCCCGGGGTTGGGACTGAAGCTTTCTTT,CASSPGVGTEAFF
TRBJ1-2,16,TRBD1,TRBV29-1,TGCAGCGCCCCGGCCCCGGGACAGACTCAGGGTTGGGGCTACACCTTC,CSAPAPGQTQGWGYTF
TRBJ1-2,13,.,TRBV12-3/TRBV12-4,TGTGCCAGCGGGGGATCAGCGGACTATGGCTACACCTTC,CASGGSADYGYTF
TRBJ1-6,21,.,TRBV3-1/TRBV3-2,TGTGCCAGCAGCCAAGTAGTTCGGGGTCTGGGCGTAGGTTCCTATAATTCACCCCTCCACTTT,CASSQVVRGLGVGSYNSPLHF
TRBJ2-7,14,TRBD1,TRBV5-1,TGCGCCAGCAGCGCAGGGGGCGATGGCTACGAGCAGTACTTC,CASSAGGDGYEQYF
TRBJ2-1,21,TRBD2,TRBV28,TGTGCCAGCAGTTTATTGGGACTAGCGGGGGGGCCAAAAAGATCCTACAATGAGCAGTTCTTC,CASSLLGLAGGPKRSYNEQFF
TRBJ1-1,14,TRBD1,TRBV7-9,TGTGCCACCTCAGGGGGCTACTTGAACACTGAAGCTTTCTTT,CATSGGYLNTEAFF
TRBJ1-1,14,TRBD1,TRBV30,TGTGCCCAATTCGGGACAGGGATGAACACTGAAGCTTTCTTT,CAQFGTGMNTEAFF
TRBJ1-1,13,TRBD1,TRBV29-1,TGCAGCGTTGAGGTCAGGGGGCCTGATGAAGCTTTCTTT,CSVEVRGPDEAFF
TRBJ2-7,13,.,TRBV6-5,TGTGCCAGCACCCACGGAGAAGGGAACGAGCAGTACTTC,CASTHGEGNEQYF
TRBJ1-1,13,.,TRBV7-9,TGTGCCAGCAGCTTAGGGGGGGACACTGAAGCTTTCTTT,CASSLGGDTEAFF
TRBJ1-4,14,TRBD1,TRBV19,TGTGCCAGTAGTCTACAGGGGGCGGATGAAAAACTGTTTTTT,CASSLQGADEKLFF
TRBJ2-5,13,.,TRBV5-6,TGTGCCAGCAGCTTACGGGGGCGGGGGACCCAGTACTTC,CASSLRGRGTQYF
TRBJ1-5,16,.,TRBV7-2,TGTGCCAGCAGCCAGTTTGGGGGGGCGCCCCGTCAGCCCCAGCATTTT,CASSQFGGAPRQPQHF
TRBJ1-2,13,.,TRBV7-3,TGTGCCAGCAGCTTAAGGGACGGCTATGGCTACACCTTC,CASSLRDGYGYTF
TRBJ2-2,13,.,TRBV4-1,TGCGCCAGCAGCCAGGAGTTGGGCGGGGAGCTGTTTTTT,CASSQELGGELFF
TRBJ1-5,14,TRBD1,TRBV6-5,TGTGCCAGCAAGTACAGGGGGCTGAATCAGCCCCAGCATTTT,CASKYRGLNQPQHF
TRBJ1-2,14,TRBD1,TRBV6-5,TGTGCCAGCAGACAGGGGAGGGCTAACTATGGCTACACCTTC,CASRQGRANYGYTF
TRBJ1-4,15,.,TRBV4-2,TGTGCCAGCACCTCGGAGCGGGCCACTAATGAAAAACTGTTTTTT,CASTSERATNEKLFF
TRBJ1-1,15,.,TRBV11-3,TGTGCCAGCAGCTTATGGAACGGGGGAGGTACTGAAGCTTTCTTT,CASSLWNGGGTEAFF
TRBJ1-1,14,TRBD1,TRBV6-5,TGTGCCAGCAGTAAGGGACAGCTTAACACTGAAGCTTTCTTT,CASSKGQLNTEAFF
TRBJ2-7,13,.,TRBV7-9,TGTGCCAGCAGCTTAGCTGATACCTACGAGCAGTACTTC,CASSLADTYEQYF
TRBJ2-7,14,.,TRBV19,TGTGCCAGTAGTATGGGACGCAACAGCTACGAGCAGTACTTC,CASSMGRNSYEQYF
TRBJ2-1,15,.,TRBV6-5,TGTGCCAGCAGTTCCGACGGGACGCGAGTCAATGAGCAGTTCTTC,CASSSDGTRVNEQFF
TRBJ1-5,15,TRBD1,TRBV18,TGTGCCAGCTCATGGGGACAGGGGGTCAATCAGCCCCAGCATTTT,CASSWGQGVNQPQHF
TRBJ1-2,15,.,TRBV2,TGTGCCAGCAGTCCACAGGGAGTAGCTAACTATGGCTACACCTTC,CASSPQGVANYGYTF
TRBJ2-3,16,TRBD2,TRBV5-1,TGCGCCAGCAGCTTGGGCGGCGGGGGGAACACAGATACGCAGTATTTT,CASSLGGGGNTDTQYF
TRBJ2-2,12,.,TRBV6-2/TRBV6-3,TGTGCCAGCAGCTGGGTGGAGGGTGAGCTGTTTTTT,CASSWVEGELFF
TRBJ1-4,14,.,TRBV7-2,TGTGCCAGCAGCTTGCGGGCAGTGAATGAAAAACTGTTTTTT,CASSLRAVNEKLFF
TRBJ1-2,16,TRBD1,TRBV7-8,TGTGCCAGCAGCTTAGGTCGGGACAGGGTGAGGTATGGCTACACCTTC,CASSLGRDRVRYGYTF
TRBJ1-4,15,.,TRBV19,TGTGCCAGTAGTTTACAGGACACAACTAATGAAAAACTGTTTTTT,CASSLQDTTNEKLFF
TRBJ2-3,15,TRBD1,TRBV28,TGTGCCAGCAGTAAGGGCCAGGGGGTTCGGGATACGCAGTATTTT,CASSKGQGVRDTQYF
TRBJ2-7,15,TRBD1,TRBV4-3,TGCGCCAGCAGCCCTTACAGGGGCACCTCCTACGAGCAGTACTTC,CASSPYRGTSYEQYF
TRBJ2-7,11,.,TRBV30,TGTGCCTGGAGTTCCAACTACGAGCAGTACTTC,CAWSSNYEQYF
TRBJ1-6,15,.,TRBV19,TGTGCCAGTAGTATTAATGATGGGGGGAATTCACCCCTCCACTTT,CASSINDGGNSPLHF
TRBJ1-2,19,.,TRBV21-1,.,CASSKVGQGARASNYGYTF
TRBJ1-1,13,.,TRBV5-6,TGTGCCAGCAGCTTGGGAGGGGTTTGGGAAGCTTTCTTT,CASSLGGVWEAFF